The 30 T cell receptor beta chains given below trace back to one sample, sequenced in a study of blood T cell repertoires in COVID-19. Assay: immunoSEQ multiplex PCR; the TCRdb copy retains only in-frame clones and omits some. Altogether over 85,000 clones are present, 85% being singletons, with the ten largest covering around 39%. The sequenced sample was peripheral blood. The receptors here all came from a man older than 75 with acute or convalescent COVID-19.

The V call is TRBV28, the J call TRBJ1-3, with D unresolved. The CDR3 is 14 amino acids. Germline assignment: CDR1 MDHEN and CDR2 SYDVKM. Trimming removed 6 bases at V and 4 bases at J, with 13 bases between. The CDR3 bases are TGTGCCAGCAGGCGCCGGGATCCCGGAAACACCATATATTTT. This translates into CASRRRDPGNTIYF.

The chain uses TRBV9 and TRBJ2-1; weak D call: TRBD2 (6 bases). Germline values: CDR1 SGDLS, CDR2 YYNGEE. The V end was cut by 1 base, the J end by 0 bases, with 11 bases between. This CDR3 comprises 16 residues. This CDR3 is CASSVRVGSSYNEQFF. CDR3 DNA: TGTGCCAGCAGCGTAAGAGTCGGGAGCTCCTACAATGAGCAGTTCTTC.

The chain links TRBV15 to TRBJ2-3, with D possibly matching TRBD2 (6 bases). Germline values: CDR1 LNHNV, CDR2 YYDKDF (reference sequence). V was cut by 2 bases and J by 5 bases, with 20 bases left in between. The CDR3 spans 17 residues. The DNA of the CDR3 is TGTGCCACCAGCAGACGGTTGACTGGGGGAGGTGGAGATACGCAGTATTTT. Amino acids: CATSRRLTGGGGDTQYF.

V is TRBV4-1 and J is TRBJ2-3, with 11 bases that match TRBD2. The V segment lost 4 bases and the J segment 4 bases; nucleotides outside the gene matches: 1. Germline V gene lookup returns CDR1 MGHRA and CDR2 YSYEKL. There are 14 residues in the CDR3. The CDR3 bases are TGCGCCAGCAGCCCGGGACTAGCGGCAGATACGCAGTATTTT. Its translation: CASSPGLAADTQYF.

The V and J genes are TRBV3-1 (or the pseudogene TRBV3-2) and TRBJ1-2, with TRBD1 as a possible D gene (6 bases). The CDR3 covers 14 residues. Germline CDR1 LGHDT, CDR2 YNNKEL (reference sequence). Trimming stripped 4 bases from V and 3 bases from J, with 12 bases between. CDR3: CASSLTGGYYGYTF. As DNA, the CDR3 is TGTGCCAGCAGCCTGACAGGAGGCTACTATGGCTACACCTTC.

This clone was counted a few times. The chain links TRBV6-2 or TRBV6-3 to TRBJ1-1, with a possible D match to TRBD1 (6 bases). Germline lookup yields CDR1 MNHEY and CDR2 SVGEGT. Trimming left V 6 bases short and J 4 bases short, with 18 bases between. The CDR3 is made up of 15 amino acids. CDR3 DNA sequence: TGTGCCAGCAGCCCTGCAGGGGAAGGGGGCACTGAAGCTTTCTTT. Its protein product is CASSPAGEGGTEAFF.

This chain links TRBV18 with TRBJ1-2, with D perhaps TRBD1 (5 bases). The CDR3 covers 14 residues. CDR1 is KGHSH and CDR2 is LQKENI in the germline V gene. Trimming pared 1 base from V and 1 base from J, leaving 7 bases between. The chain's CDR3 is CASSPQGNNYGYTF. The CDR3 coding sequence is TGTGCCAGCTCACCACAGGGGAATAACTATGGCTACACCTTC.

This clone came up once. The chain combines TRBV5-5 with TRBJ1-1, with D possibly matching TRBD1 (5 bases). Trimming shortened V by 2 bases and J by 4 bases, and 18 bases separated the two germline ends. The CDR3 runs 16 residues. Germline values: CDR1 SGHKS, CDR2 YYEKEE (reference sequence). The CDR3 DNA is TGTGCCAGCAGCTTAATCCCAGGGTTTGGGTTCACTGAAGCTTTCTTT. Its translation is CASSLIPGFGFTEAFF.

The chain employs TRBV19 and TRBJ2-2, with TRBD2 as a possible D gene (5 bases). Germline values: CDR1 LNHDA, CDR2 SQIVND (reference sequence). CDR3 length: 16 residues. Deletions cut 5 bases from V and 1 base from J, with 14 bases between. For the CDR3, the DNA is TGTGCCAGTAGTCCTTTGCACAGCGGGAACACCGGGGAGCTGTTTTTT. This sequence encodes CASSPLHSGNTGELFF.

CDR3 sequence: CASSRPGNNYGYTF. DNA of the CDR3: TGTGCCAGCAGCCGACCGGGAAATAACTATGGCTACACCTTC. This chain uses TRBV7-9 with TRBJ1-2, with unresolved D. The CDR3 covers 14 residues. Trimming shortened V by 5 bases and J by 1 base, and 11 bases separated the two germline ends. Germline V gene lookup returns CDR1 SEHNR and CDR2 FQNEAQ (reference sequence).

The CDR3 DNA is TGCGCCAGCAGCTTGGAACTAGCGGGAGACGGGGAGCTGTTTTTT. Translating gives CASSLELAGDGELFF. The chain carries TRBV5-1 and TRBJ2-2, with 11 bases identical to TRBD2. V lost 0 bases to trimming and J lost 7 bases; unmatched junction nucleotides: 2. CDR3 length equals 15 residues. Germline V gene lookup returns CDR1 SGHRS and CDR2 YFSETQ.

The chain combines TRBV5-1 with TRBJ2-7, with TRBD2 identical over 12 bases. The germline CDR1 and CDR2 sequences are SGHRS and YFSETQ. CDR3 size: 16 residues. V dropped 2 bases and J dropped 6; count of bases not matched to a gene: 9. The CDR3 spells CASSFYGLAGNGEQYF. CDR3 nucleotides: TGCGCCAGCAGCTTTTACGGACTAGCGGGAAATGGCGAGCAGTACTTC.

The V gene is TRBV19, the J gene TRBJ2-3, with a tentative D call TRBD2 (7 bases). Per the germline V gene, CDR1 is LNHDA and CDR2 is SQIVND (reference sequence). V shed 0 bases and J shed 2 bases, with 12 bases lying between them. The CDR3 is made up of 16 amino acids. The CDR3 nucleotides are TGTGCCAGTAGTATAGATCTTGGGGGGGCCACAGATACGCAGTATTTT. Encoded protein: CASSIDLGGATDTQYF.

The chain carries TRBV7-2 and TRBJ2-7; no firm D call. This CDR3 has 12 residues. Trimming took 5 bases from V and 3 from J, leaving 8 bases between them. In germline, CDR1 is SGHTA, CDR2 FQGNSA. The CDR3 loop is CASSPFLYEQYF. Written as DNA, the CDR3 is TGTGCCAGCAGCCCTTTTCTCTACGAGCAGTACTTC.

The chain links TRBV28 to TRBJ1-6; D might be TRBD1 (6 bases). The germline V gene has CDR1 MDHEN and CDR2 SYDVKM. The CDR3 loop spans 15 amino acids. V was clipped by 10 bases and J by 11 bases, with 24 bases between them. CDR3 region: CATKVATGYAAPLHF. CDR3 nucleotide sequence: TGTGCCACGAAGGTTGCCACAGGGTATGCGGCACCCCTCCACTTT.

The rearrangement joins TRBV10-3 to TRBJ1-5, with no clear D. CDR1 and CDR2 (germline): ENHRY, SYGVKD. The CDR3 contains 13 residues. Trimming cost V 8 bases and J 4 bases, with 12 bases left between them. The CDR3 DNA sequence: TGTGCCATCGGCGGGGAGACGAATCAGCCCCAGCATTTT. This translates into CAIGGETNQPQHF.

The chain uses TRBV5-1 and TRBJ1-2; D unclear. Germline assignment: CDR1 SGHRS and CDR2 YFSETQ. This CDR3 spans 14 amino acids. V gave up 0 bases and J gave up 7 bases, with 13 bases separating them. DNA for the CDR3: TGCGCCAGCAGCTTGGCCCCGGGGAGTCTTGGCTACACCTTC. Amino acids: CASSLAPGSLGYTF. Using reference TRBV5-1 and TRBJ1-2 for the parts outside the CDR3, the full variable domain is KAGVTQTPRYLIKTRGQQVTLSCSPISGHRSVSWYQQTPGQGLQFLFEYFSETQRNKGNFPGRFSGRQFSNSRSEMNVSTLELGDSALYLCASSLAPGSLGYTFGSGTRLTVV.

CDR3 bases: TGTGCCAGTAGTATGGAGGCTAGCGGGAGAGTGGGCAATGAGCAGTTCTTC. The encoded protein is CASSMEASGRVGNEQFF. The rearrangement joins TRBV19 to TRBJ2-1; 10 nucleotides agree with TRBD2. The germline CDR1 and CDR2 sequences are LNHDA and SQIVND (reference sequence). CDR3 length: 17 amino acids. V lost 3 bases and J lost 6; bases outside the gene matches: 11.

V gene TRBV9 combines with J gene TRBJ2-3; D remains ambiguous. Germline CDR1 reads SGDLS; CDR2 reads YYNGEE. Trimming pared 1 base from V and 3 bases from J, leaving 9 bases between. The CDR3 length is 14 residues. CDR3 region: CASSVTRSTDTQYF. CDR3 in DNA: TGTGCCAGCAGCGTAACACGTTCGACAGATACGCAGTATTTT.

This sequence joins TRBV7-2 and TRBJ2-1; TRBD1 matches at 8 bases. The V and J ends lost 5 bases and 2 bases, in that order; junction bases with no gene match: 17. This CDR3 spans 19 amino acids. CDR1 and CDR2 from the germline V gene are SGHTA and FQGNSA. The CDR3, as DNA: TGTGCCAGCAGCCCGATAGGTTCGCGGACAGGGAAAACCTACAATGAGCAGTTCTTC. It specifies CASSPIGSRTGKTYNEQFF.

The chain has TRBV2 and TRBJ2-2; D perhaps matches TRBD2 (5 bases). Germline V gene lookup returns CDR1 SNHLY and CDR2 FYNNEI. The CDR3 runs 15 residues. V lost 7 bases and J 0 bases, leaving 12 bases between the germline ends. CDR3 sequence: CASKEDLTNTGELFF. Written as DNA, the CDR3 is TGTGCCAGCAAGGAGGATCTAACGAACACCGGGGAGCTGTTTTTT.

This clone was found a few times. The CDR3 DNA reads as TGTGCCAGCAGAGTAGGAGGTCCTAATCGGCTTTCCTACGAGCAGTACTTC. It translates to CASRVGGPNRLSYEQYF. This sequence joins TRBV27 and TRBJ2-7; D may be TRBD2 (5 bases). Germline V gene sequence: CDR1 MNHEY, CDR2 SMNVEV (reference sequence). This CDR3 has 17 amino acids. Trimming pared 6 bases from V and 1 base from J, leaving 22 bases between.

The V call is TRBV19, the J call TRBJ2-1, with 11 bases lining up with TRBD2. After removal of 7 bases from V and 7 bases from J, the junction contained 12 bases not matched to a gene. This CDR3 contains 16 residues. CDR1 and CDR2 (germline): LNHDA, SQIVND (reference sequence). The CDR3 DNA reads TGTGCCAGTATCGAAGGTTCTAGCGGGAGGAGGAATGAGCAGTTCTTC. This gives the protein CASIEGSSGRRNEQFF.

Only a few counts were recorded for this clone. The chain employs TRBV2 and TRBJ1-1, with TRBD1 matching 9 bases. This CDR3 is built from 12 residues. Germline assignment: CDR1 SNHLY and CDR2 FYNNEI. CDR3 protein: CGGDRVYSEAFF. The CDR3 DNA sequence: TGTGGGGGGGACAGGGTTTACTCTGAAGCTTTCTTT. Combining the CDR3 with reference TRBV2 and TRBJ1-1 gives the whole variable domain EPEVTQTPSHQVTQMGQEVILRCVPISNHLYFYWYRQILGQKVEFLVSFYNNEISEKSEIFDDQFSVERPDGSNFTLKIRSTKLEDSAMYFCGGDRVYSEAFFGQGTRLTVV.

The V call is TRBV3-1 (or the pseudogene TRBV3-2), the J call TRBJ2-5; D gene ambiguous. Trimming shortened V by 1 base and J by 2 bases, and 2 bases separated the two germline ends. The CDR3 covers 12 residues. Germline-derived CDR1 and CDR2 are LGHDT and YNNKEL (reference sequence). The CDR3 DNA sequence: TGTGCCAGCAGCCAAGCTCAAGAGACCCAGTACTTC. The encoded protein is CASSQAQETQYF.

V usage is TRBV5-8 and J usage is TRBJ2-5, with 10 bases matching TRBD2. CDR3 length equals 18 residues. Germline V lookup: CDR1 SGHTS, CDR2 YDEGEE. The ends lost 1 base at V and 9 bases at J; junction bases unmatched: 18. DNA for the CDR3: TGTGCCAGCAGCTTGAGGGCAAGGACTAGCGGAGTGGGATTGGCCCAGTACTTC. It is translated as CASSLRARTSGVGLAQYF.

The V call is TRBV19, the J call TRBJ2-7; 7 nucleotides agree with TRBD1. This CDR3 spans 14 amino acids. Germline V gives CDR1 LNHDA, CDR2 SQIVND (reference sequence). V was pared by 6 bases and J by 2 bases, with 7 bases of the junction left unmatched. Written as DNA, the CDR3 is TGTGCCAGTAGCAATTTTGGGACAGCCTACGAGCAGTACTTC. This translates into CASSNFGTAYEQYF.

This clone appeared a few times. The chain has TRBV19 and TRBJ1-1, with a weak D call TRBD1 (6 bases). The V end was cut by 3 bases, the J end by 4 bases, with 12 bases between. In germline, CDR1 is LNHDA, CDR2 SQIVND (reference sequence). The CDR3 spans 14 residues. The CDR3 region is CASSIGGAPTEAFF. The CDR3 DNA reads as TGTGCCAGTAGTATTGGGGGGGCGCCCACTGAAGCTTTCTTT. Using reference TRBV19 and TRBJ1-1 for the parts outside the CDR3, the full variable domain is DGGITQSPKYLFRKEGQNVTLSCEQNLNHDAMYWYRQDPGQGLRLIYYSQIVNDFQKGDIAEGYSVSREKKESFPLTVTSAQKNPTAFYLCASSIGGAPTEAFFGQGTRLTVV.

The CDR3 reads CASSLRGVSADTQYF. CDR3 nucleotides: TGTGCCAGCAGCTTACGGGGGGTCTCGGCAGATACGCAGTATTTT. This sequence joins TRBV7-2 and TRBJ2-3; 7 bases agree with TRBD2. The CDR3 is 15 residues long. With V trimmed by 2 bases and J by 4 bases, 6 bases remained unmatched. Germline CDR1 is SGHTA and CDR2 is FQGNSA.

The rearrangement links TRBV27 to TRBJ2-2; 9 bases align to TRBD1. The CDR3 length is 20 residues. V lost 4 bases, J lost 3 bases, and 18 bases stayed unmatched. The V gene's germline CDR1 is MNHEY and CDR2 SMNVEV (reference sequence). CDR3: CASSSLLSLTGGAYTGELFF. CDR3 DNA sequence: TGTGCCAGCAGTTCCCTCCTCAGCCTCACAGGGGGCGCGTACACCGGGGAGCTGTTTTTT.